Reported below is one T cell receptor beta chain. TCRdb reprocessed the 5' RACE reads, keeping one entry per CDR3 protein, no DNA. Here the sample table reports about 430,000 distinct CDR3 sequences. The data originate from a study of T cells expressing NK-cell markers. Overall study: TCR beta repertoires came from sorted CD3+CD56+NKG2C+, CD3+CD56+NKG2C- and CD3+CD56-NKG2C+ T cells.

This CDR3 has 16 amino acids. Per germline, CDR1 MGHDK and CDR2 SYGVNS. This TCR was sampled from a woman aged 45-60 years in good health. The genes are TRBV25-1 and TRBJ2-5; absent DNA, TCRdb's TRBD2 call cannot be checked. The sample taken for sequencing was blood T cells: a sorted CD56 or NKG2C T cell subset, CD4+ or CD8+ T cells, or bulk PBMC T cells (not recorded which). The CDR3 region is CASSEATGGLGETQYF.